This record covers a single TCR beta chain. What it recognizes is unknown. A much larger clone lies one base from this, so it may be a read error. TCRdb recomputed calls from the reads with MiXCR, one row per CDR3 protein. The sample records under 600,000 distinct CDR3 sequences, approximately 15% being singletons. The CDR3 has 19 amino acids. Germline CDR1 is ENHRY and CDR2 is SYGVKD. The source of the sample is a study of T cell repertoires in cytomegalovirus infection. Study as a whole: Evidence of both CMV infection and a matching HLA type came from public TCR beta signatures.

General study findings and limits: In two of eight donors, the top clonotype was HLA-C-restricted CMV-specific.

The V gene is TRBV10-3, the J gene TRBJ1-1; D unresolved. Sequences were obtained from CD8+ T cells from PBMCs. The receptor's source is a human donor in good health (CMV status not recorded). Some clones in this sample may be carry-over from other donors' samples. CDR3 sequence: CAISESFSPERARNTEAVF. CDR3 coding DNA: TGTGCCATCAGTGAGTCGTTTTCCCCCGAGCGAGCCAGGAACACTGAAGCTGTCTTT.